The 28 T cell receptor beta chains given below trace back to one sample, sequenced in a study of CD4+ T cells in melanoma. The method was immunoSEQ multiplex PCR; TCRdb's version includes in-frame clones alone and lacks a portion of them. The sample carries more than 15,000 clones, 65% to 85% recorded once. The sample consisted of cells from a culture (not recorded whether cultured in vitro). The receptors were gathered from a human donor with melanoma.

The V gene is TRBV16, the J gene TRBJ2-6; D uncertain. V lost 2 bases and J lost 2, with 1 base in between. The CDR3 is 13 amino acids. Germline CDR1 and CDR2: KGHSY and FQNENV. As DNA, the CDR3 is TGTGCCAGCAGCCAAGCTGGGGCCAACGTCCTGACTTTC. Amino acids: CASSQAGANVLTF.

The rearrangement links TRBV19 to TRBJ1-1, with D possibly being TRBD1 (6 bases). V lost 6 bases to trimming and J lost 6 bases, with 14 bases between them. This CDR3 is 13 amino acids long. Germline V gene sequence: CDR1 LNHDA, CDR2 SQIVND (reference sequence). This chain's CDR3 is CASRDSGTAEAFF. CDR3 DNA: TGTGCCAGTAGGGACAGTGGAACCGCTGAAGCTTTCTTT. Filled out from reference TRBV19 and TRBJ1-1, the complete variable domain reads DGGITQSPKYLFRKEGQNVTLSCEQNLNHDAMYWYRQDPGQGLRLIYYSQIVNDFQKGDIAEGYSVSREKKESFPLTVTSAQKNPTAFYLCASRDSGTAEAFFGQGTRLTVV.

This clone was seen a single time. Other nucleotide sequences from this sample produce the same CDR3. V and J are TRBV7-3 and TRBJ2-6; the D gene is possibly TRBD2 (6 bases). This CDR3 spans 15 amino acids. The V end was cut by 2 bases, the J end by 1 base, with 6 bases between. Germline values: CDR1 SGHTA, CDR2 FQGTGA. CDR3 nucleotides: TGTGCCAGCAGCTTAGGAGGGTCTGGGGCCAACGTCCTGACTTTC. Protein: CASSLGGSGANVLTF. Full variable domain (outside the CDR3, taken from reference TRBV7-3 and TRBJ2-6): GAGVSQTPSNKVTEKGKYVELRCDPISGHTALYWYRQSLGQGPEFLIYFQGTGAADDSGLPNDRFFAVRPEGSVSTLKIQRTERGDSAVYLCASSLGGSGANVLTFGAGSRLTVL.

The genes are TRBV2 and TRBJ1-5; no reliable D call. V was trimmed by 4 bases and J by 0 bases, leaving 10 bases between them. The CDR3 consists of 15 residues. Germline V gene sequence: CDR1 SNHLY, CDR2 FYNNEI. The CDR3, as DNA: TGTGCCAGCAGTGGGGCAGCTGATAGCAATCAGCCCCAGCATTTT. It is translated as CASSGAADSNQPQHF. Filled out from reference TRBV2 and TRBJ1-5, the complete variable domain reads EPEVTQTPSHQVTQMGQEVILRCVPISNHLYFYWYRQILGQKVEFLVSFYNNEISEKSEIFDDQFSVERPDGSNFTLKIRSTKLEDSAMYFCASSGAADSNQPQHFGDGTRLSIL.

The chain joins TRBV9 to TRBJ2-7, with TRBD1 identical over 7 bases. Losses at the gene ends were 4 bases for V and 6 bases for J; bases not matched to a gene: 10. The CDR3 is 14 amino acids. Germline assignment: CDR1 SGDLS and CDR2 YYNGEE. The CDR3 nucleotides are TGTGCCAGCAGCCCCGTGGTGGCAGGGGGCGAGCAGTACTTC. This encodes CASSPVVAGGEQYF.

The chain is built from TRBV5-1 and TRBJ2-1; 12 bases align to TRBD2. Trimming at V came to 0 bases and at J to 6 bases, leaving 4 bases not matched to a gene. The CDR3 sequence is 16 residues long. The V gene's germline CDR1 is SGHRS and CDR2 YFSETQ. In DNA form, the CDR3 reads TGCGCCAGCAGCTTGGTGCCTAGCGGGGGGGCCAATGAGCAGTTCTTC. Translation: CASSLVPSGGANEQFF.

V and J are TRBV4-2 and TRBJ2-7, with 10 bases matching TRBD2. This CDR3 has 15 residues. CDR1 and CDR2 (germline): LGHNA, YNFKEQ. V lost 2 bases and J lost 2; bases outside the gene matches: 3. CDR3 region: CASSQFSGGAYEQYF. CDR3 DNA: TGTGCCAGCAGCCAATTCAGCGGGGGGGCCTACGAGCAGTACTTC.

V gene TRBV21-1 combines with J gene TRBJ2-7; the table names TRBD1, a call not compared with the DNA. TRBV21-1 is designated a pseudogene. The CDR3 covers 16 residues. The CDR3 region is CASSSFRDRGHHEQYF. CDR3 nucleotides: TGTGCCAGCAGCAGCTTCCGGGACAGGGGGCACCACGAGCAGTACTTC.

The rearrangement links TRBV11-2 to TRBJ2-7, with D hard to call. Trimming took off 4 bases at V and 0 bases at J, with 10 bases between the two ends. Germline V gene data show CDR1 as SGHAT and CDR2 as FQNNGV. This CDR3 has 14 residues. CDR3 loop: CASSYRRNSYEQYF. CDR3 nucleotides: TGTGCCAGCAGCTACAGACGGAACTCCTACGAGCAGTACTTC.

This chain uses TRBV11-2 with TRBJ2-5; tentatively, D is TRBD2 (7 bases). CDR3 length: 17 residues. Germline V gene data show CDR1 as SGHAT and CDR2 as FQNNGV. Deletions cut 2 bases from V and 3 bases from J, with 19 bases between. The CDR3 DNA reads TGTGCCAGCAGCTTAAGATATGTGGGGGGGGCAAAAGAGACCCAGTACTTC. Encoded protein: CASSLRYVGGAKETQYF.

This chain joins TRBV30 and TRBJ1-5; the D is unclear. The germline V gene has CDR1 GTSNPN and CDR2 SVGIG (reference sequence). The germline V and J ends were trimmed by 3 bases and 3 bases, with 15 bases remaining between them. CDR3 size: 15 residues. The CDR3 spells CAWSAGMGANQPQHF. The CDR3 region has the DNA TGTGCCTGGAGCGCTGGGATGGGCGCCAATCAGCCCCAGCATTTT.

V is TRBV27 and J is TRBJ1-1; weak D call: TRBD1 (6 bases). The CDR3 totals 15 residues. From germline, CDR1 is MNHEY and CDR2 SMNVEV (reference sequence). The V end was cut by 8 bases, the J end by 1 base, with 17 bases between. CDR3 sequence: CASPPRGRRNTEAFF. The CDR3 nucleotides are TGTGCCAGCCCCCCCCGGGGGCGACGGAACACTGAAGCTTTCTTT.

This clone was observed a few times. This rearrangement joins TRBV7-9 to TRBJ1-2, with 9 bases identical to TRBD1. The CDR3 sequence is 15 residues long. With V trimmed by 6 bases and J by 2 bases, 7 bases remained unmatched. The germline gives CDR1 SEHNR, CDR2 FQNEAQ (reference sequence). CDR3 coding DNA: TGTGCCAGCAGTAAGGGAGGGACAGGGAACTATGGCTACACCTTC. Translated: CASSKGGTGNYGYTF.

This sequence joins TRBV15 and TRBJ1-2; the D is unclear. The CDR3 consists of 12 residues. Germline V gene lookup returns CDR1 LNHNV and CDR2 YYDKDF (reference sequence). Trimming shortened V by 6 bases and J by 6 bases, and 11 bases separated the two germline ends. The CDR3, as DNA: TGTGCCACCAGTACTCACCCTCATGGCTACACCTTC. It codes for CATSTHPHGYTF. Filled out from reference TRBV15 and TRBJ1-2, the complete variable domain reads DAMVIQNPRYQVTQFGKPVTLSCSQTLNHNVMYWYQQKSSQAPKLLFHYYDKDFNNEADTPDNFQSRRPNTSFCFLDIRSPGLGDTAMYLCATSTHPHGYTFGSGTRLTVV.

V gene TRBV5-1 combines with J gene TRBJ1-6; D is unresolved. Germline V gene data show CDR1 as SGHRS and CDR2 as YFSETQ. V was clipped by 0 bases and J by 13 bases, with 17 bases between them. CDR3 length: 15 residues. The CDR3 sequence is CASSLGDLPGLPLHF. For the CDR3, the DNA is TGCGCCAGCAGCTTGGGAGACTTACCCGGGCTTCCCCTCCACTTT.

This sequence joins TRBV20-1 and TRBJ1-1; D unresolved. This CDR3 comprises 11 residues. Germline-derived CDR1 and CDR2 are DFQATT and SNEGSKA (reference sequence). Trimming took 4 bases from V and 1 from J, leaving 4 bases between them. The CDR3 here is CSATGNTEAFF. The CDR3 DNA follows: TGCAGTGCTACCGGGAACACTGAAGCTTTCTTT.

By its share, this clone is medium-sized. This sequence joins TRBV27 and TRBJ1-2; TRBD1 is a possible D gene (6 bases). The CDR3 has 14 residues. Germline-derived CDR1 and CDR2 are MNHEY and SMNVEV (reference sequence). With 5 bases removed from V and 8 bases from J, the gap between germline ends came to 18 bases. CDR3 sequence (DNA): TGTGCCAGCAGTGGGACCACAGGGTCGCGGGGCTACACCTTC. Protein product: CASSGTTGSRGYTF.

This sequence joins TRBV7-8 and TRBJ1-2; a weak D match, TRBD1 (6 bases). Germline V gene lookup returns CDR1 SGHVS and CDR2 FQNEAQ. V gave up 2 bases and J gave up 3 bases, with 13 bases separating them. The CDR3 is 15 residues long. CDR3 nucleotides: TGTGCCAGCAGCTTACTCCCCGGGGGCTACTATGGCTACACCTTC. Translated: CASSLLPGGYYGYTF.

This clone was detected once. The chain combines TRBV4-1 with TRBJ1-6; 7 positions match TRBD1. Germline V lookup: CDR1 MGHRA, CDR2 YSYEKL. The trim removed 4 bases at V and 5 bases at J, leaving 5 bases unmatched. CDR3 length: 15 residues. The CDR3 is CASSPRQGNNSPLHF. CDR3 nucleotides: TGCGCCAGCAGCCCCCGACAGGGCAATAATTCACCCCTCCACTTT.

The chain joins TRBV7-3 to TRBJ2-1; 11 positions agree with TRBD2. V dropped 3 bases and J dropped 8; count of bases not matched to a gene: 6. The V gene's germline CDR1 is SGHTA and CDR2 FQGTGA. The CDR3 runs 15 residues. The DNA for the CDR3 is TGTGCCAGCAGCTTCAGTAGCGGGGGGGGAGATGAGCAGTTCTTC. Protein sequence: CASSFSSGGGDEQFF. Full variable domain (outside the CDR3, taken from reference TRBV7-3 and TRBJ2-1): GAGVSQTPSNKVTEKGKYVELRCDPISGHTALYWYRQSLGQGPEFLIYFQGTGAADDSGLPNDRFFAVRPEGSVSTLKIQRTERGDSAVYLCASSFSSGGGDEQFFGPGTRLTVL.

The count of this clone is one. V gene TRBV21-1 combines with J gene TRBJ2-7; the listed D gene, TRBD1, was not tested against the DNA. TRBV21-1 is an annotated pseudogene. The CDR3 totals 14 residues. This chain's CDR3 is CASTGQGETLGQYF. As DNA, the CDR3 is TGTGCCTCTACTGGACAGGGTGAGACCCTGGGGCAGTACTTC.

The chain has TRBV6-6 and TRBJ1-4, with D tentatively TRBD1 (5 bases). Trimming cost V 7 bases and J 7 bases, with 16 bases left between them. This CDR3 has 14 residues. Germline-derived CDR1 and CDR2 are MNHNY and SVGAGI (reference sequence). This chain's CDR3 is CASMKSGGSEKLFF. The DNA of the CDR3 is TGTGCCAGCATGAAGTCGGGGGGAAGTGAAAAACTGTTTTTT.

The rearrangement joins TRBV27 to TRBJ2-1; 7 nucleotides match TRBD2. V lost 0 bases to trimming and J lost 9 bases; unmatched junction nucleotides: 5. The CDR3 loop spans 14 amino acids. Germline V CDR1 and CDR2: MNHEY, SMNVEV (reference sequence). The CDR3 region is CASSLSGTIPEQFF. The CDR3 DNA follows: TGTGCCAGCAGTTTATCGGGGACTATCCCTGAGCAGTTCTTC.

In this sample, this clone turned up a few times. The chain has TRBV6-6 and TRBJ1-6, with 10 bases aligning to TRBD1. V lost 5 bases, J lost 9 bases, and 1 base stayed unmatched. The CDR3 runs 13 residues. CDR1 is MNHNY and CDR2 is SVGAGI in the germline V gene (reference sequence). The CDR3 spells CASSDRGLSPLHF. The CDR3 DNA sequence: TGTGCCAGCAGTGACAGGGGGCTTTCACCCCTCCACTTT.

The gene calls are TRBV5-1 and TRBJ2-3; D gene uncertain. The V end lost 1 base, the J end lost 1 base, and 7 bases lay between the germline ends. This CDR3 region has 14 residues. From germline, CDR1 is SGHRS and CDR2 YFSETQ. The CDR3 bases are TGCGCCAGCAGCTTGAGACGGGGCACAGATACGCAGTATTTT. Encoded protein: CASSLRRGTDTQYF.

V is TRBV6-6 and J is TRBJ1-6; D is possibly TRBD1 (5 bases). The CDR3 contains 15 residues. Germline CDR1 and CDR2: MNHNY and SVGAGI (reference sequence). Deletions cut 8 bases from V and 14 bases from J, with 25 bases between. CDR3 coding DNA: TGTGCCAGCCGGGAGTCCGGAGGACAACCTGGGTCCCTCCACTTT. This sequence encodes CASRESGGQPGSLHF.

The rearrangement uses TRBV9 and TRBJ2-1; D gene unclear. CDR1 is SGDLS, CDR2 YYNGEE, per germline. The CDR3 runs to 13 residues. The V end was cut by 0 bases, the J end by 9 bases, with 10 bases between. The CDR3 nucleotides are TGTGCCAGCAGCGTAGGCTTTAGAACTGAGCAGTTCTTC. The encoded protein is CASSVGFRTEQFF. The full variable domain, its missing parts supplied by reference TRBV9 and TRBJ2-1, is DSGVTQTPKHLITATGQRVTLRCSPRSGDLSVYWYQQSLDQGLQFLIQYYNGEERAKGNILERFSAQQFPDLHSELNLSSLELGDSALYFCASSVGFRTEQFFGPGTRLTVL.

This chain links TRBV7-9 with TRBJ2-3; 8 bases match TRBD1. The CDR3 covers 12 residues. Germline trimming cut 6 bases from V and 10 bases from J; bases unmatched to any gene: 6. CDR1 and CDR2 from the germline V gene are SEHNR and FQNEAQ (reference sequence). CDR3 nucleotide sequence: TGTGCCAGCAGTCGACAGGGGAACCCGCAGTATTTT. Protein product: CASSRQGNPQYF.